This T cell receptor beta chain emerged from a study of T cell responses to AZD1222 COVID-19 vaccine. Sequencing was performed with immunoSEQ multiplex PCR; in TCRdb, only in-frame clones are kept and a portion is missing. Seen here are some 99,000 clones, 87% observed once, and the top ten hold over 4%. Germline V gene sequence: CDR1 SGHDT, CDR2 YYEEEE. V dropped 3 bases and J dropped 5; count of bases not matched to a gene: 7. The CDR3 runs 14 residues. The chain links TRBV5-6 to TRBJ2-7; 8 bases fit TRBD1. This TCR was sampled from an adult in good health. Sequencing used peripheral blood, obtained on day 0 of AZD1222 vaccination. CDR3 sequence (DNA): TGTGCCAGCAGCTACGGACAGGGCTATCACGAGCAGTACTTC. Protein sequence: CASSYGQGYHEQYF.